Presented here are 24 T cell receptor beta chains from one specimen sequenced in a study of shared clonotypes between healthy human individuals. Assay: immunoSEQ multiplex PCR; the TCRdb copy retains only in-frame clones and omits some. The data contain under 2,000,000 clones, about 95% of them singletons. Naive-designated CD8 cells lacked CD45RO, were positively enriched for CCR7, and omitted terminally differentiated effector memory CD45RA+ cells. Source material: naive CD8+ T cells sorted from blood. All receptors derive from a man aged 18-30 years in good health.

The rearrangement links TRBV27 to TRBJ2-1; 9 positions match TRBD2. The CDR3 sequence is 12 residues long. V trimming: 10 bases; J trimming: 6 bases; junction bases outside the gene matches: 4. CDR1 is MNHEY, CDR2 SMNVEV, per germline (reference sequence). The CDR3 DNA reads TGTGCCACCCTAGCGGGGACCAATGAGCAGTTCTTC. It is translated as CATLAGTNEQFF.

This CDR3 is CAWSTGQGAPVNQPQHF. CDR3 coding DNA: TGTGCCTGGAGTACCGGACAGGGGGCGCCGGTCAATCAGCCCCAGCATTTT. This chain links TRBV30 with TRBJ1-5; 11 nucleotides align to TRBD1. Trimming removed 2 bases from V and 3 bases from J; junction bases left unmatched: 9. CDR1 and CDR2 (germline): GTSNPN, SVGIG (reference sequence). The CDR3 runs 17 residues.

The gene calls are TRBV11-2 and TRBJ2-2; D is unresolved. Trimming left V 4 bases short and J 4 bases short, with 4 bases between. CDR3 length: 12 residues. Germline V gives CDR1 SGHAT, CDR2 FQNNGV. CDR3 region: CASSWFTGELFF. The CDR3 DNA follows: TGTGCCAGCAGCTGGTTCACCGGGGAGCTGTTTTTT.

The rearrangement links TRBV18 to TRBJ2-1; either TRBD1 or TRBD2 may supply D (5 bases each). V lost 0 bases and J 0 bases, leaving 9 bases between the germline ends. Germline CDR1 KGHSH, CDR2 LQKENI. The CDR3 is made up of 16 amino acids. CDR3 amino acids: CASSPPGPNSYNEQFF. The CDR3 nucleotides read TGTGCCAGCTCACCACCGGGACCAAACTCCTACAATGAGCAGTTCTTC.

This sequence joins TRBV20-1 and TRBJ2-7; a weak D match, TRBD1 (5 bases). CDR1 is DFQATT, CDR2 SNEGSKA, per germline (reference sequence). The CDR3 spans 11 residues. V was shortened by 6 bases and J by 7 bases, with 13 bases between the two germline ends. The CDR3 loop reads CSAATQGEQYF. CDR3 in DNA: TGCAGTGCCGCAACTCAGGGAGAGCAGTACTTC.

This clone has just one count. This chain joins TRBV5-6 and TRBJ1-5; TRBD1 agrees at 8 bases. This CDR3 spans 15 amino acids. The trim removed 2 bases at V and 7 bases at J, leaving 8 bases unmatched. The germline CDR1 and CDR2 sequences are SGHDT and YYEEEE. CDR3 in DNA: TGTGCCAGCAGCTTCTCCGGACAGGGAGGGCAGCCCCAGCATTTT. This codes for CASSFSGQGGQPQHF.

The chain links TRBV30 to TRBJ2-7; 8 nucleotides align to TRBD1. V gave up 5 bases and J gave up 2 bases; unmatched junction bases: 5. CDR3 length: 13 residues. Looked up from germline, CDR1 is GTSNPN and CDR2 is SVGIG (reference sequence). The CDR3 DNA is TGTGCCTGGGATCAGGACAGGGCCTACGAGCAGTACTTC. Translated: CAWDQDRAYEQYF.

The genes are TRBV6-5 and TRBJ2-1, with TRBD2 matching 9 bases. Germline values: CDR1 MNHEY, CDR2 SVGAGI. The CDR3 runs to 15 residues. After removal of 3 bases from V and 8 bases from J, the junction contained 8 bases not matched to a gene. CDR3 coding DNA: TGTGCCAGCAGTTATAGGGCGGGAGGGTTGGATGAGCAGTTCTTC. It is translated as CASSYRAGGLDEQFF.

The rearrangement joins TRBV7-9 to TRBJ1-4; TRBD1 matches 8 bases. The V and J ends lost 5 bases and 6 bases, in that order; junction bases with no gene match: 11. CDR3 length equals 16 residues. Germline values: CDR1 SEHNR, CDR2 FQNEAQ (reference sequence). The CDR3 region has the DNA TGTGCCAGCAGCCCCACGCCACAGGGGGAATATGAAAAACTGTTTTTT. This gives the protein CASSPTPQGEYEKLFF.

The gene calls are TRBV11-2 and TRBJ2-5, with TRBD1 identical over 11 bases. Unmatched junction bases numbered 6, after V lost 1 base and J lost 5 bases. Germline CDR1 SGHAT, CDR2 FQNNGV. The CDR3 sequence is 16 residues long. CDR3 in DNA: TGTGCCAGCAGCTTAGCCCGGGGACAGGGGGTGGAGACCCAGTACTTC. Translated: CASSLARGQGVETQYF. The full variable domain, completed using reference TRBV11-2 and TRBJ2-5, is EAGVAQSPRYKIIEKRQSVAFWCNPISGHATLYWYQQILGQGPKLLIQFQNNGVVDDSQLPKDRFSAERLKGVDSTLKIQPAKLEDSAVYLCASSLARGQGVETQYFGPGTRLLVL.

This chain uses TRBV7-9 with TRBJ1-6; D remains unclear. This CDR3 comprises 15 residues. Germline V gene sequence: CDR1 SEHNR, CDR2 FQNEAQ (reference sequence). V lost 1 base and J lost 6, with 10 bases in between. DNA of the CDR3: TGTGCCAGCAGCTTAGGACAAAATCTTAATTCACCCCTCCACTTT. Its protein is CASSLGQNLNSPLHF.

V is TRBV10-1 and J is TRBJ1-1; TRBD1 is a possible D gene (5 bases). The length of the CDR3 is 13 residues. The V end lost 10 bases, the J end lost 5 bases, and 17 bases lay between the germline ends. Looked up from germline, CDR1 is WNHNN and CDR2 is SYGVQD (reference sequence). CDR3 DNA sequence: TGCGCCACCAGACCCGGGGCGGAGACTGAAGCTTTCTTT. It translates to CATRPGAETEAFF.

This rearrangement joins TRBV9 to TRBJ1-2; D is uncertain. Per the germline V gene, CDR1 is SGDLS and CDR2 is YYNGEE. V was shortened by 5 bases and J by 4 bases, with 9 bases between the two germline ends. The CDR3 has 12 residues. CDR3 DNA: TGTGCCAGCAGGGCACCGACCTATGGCTACACCTTC. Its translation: CASRAPTYGYTF.

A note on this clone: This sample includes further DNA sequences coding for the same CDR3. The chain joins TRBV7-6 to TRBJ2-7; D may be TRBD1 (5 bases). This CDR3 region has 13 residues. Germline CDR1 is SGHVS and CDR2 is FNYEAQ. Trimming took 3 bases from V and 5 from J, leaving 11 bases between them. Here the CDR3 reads CASSLSRVNEQYF. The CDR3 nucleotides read TGTGCCAGCAGCTTGAGCAGGGTTAACGAGCAGTACTTC.

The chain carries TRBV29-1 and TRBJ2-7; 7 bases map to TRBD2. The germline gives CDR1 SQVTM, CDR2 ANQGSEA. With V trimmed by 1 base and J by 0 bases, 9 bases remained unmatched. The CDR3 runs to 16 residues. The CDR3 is CSVEGGGSEHSYEQYF. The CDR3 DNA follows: TGCAGCGTTGAAGGTGGCGGGAGCGAACACTCCTACGAGCAGTACTTC.

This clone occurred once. DNA of the CDR3: TGTGCCAGCAACAAAAACAGGGGGGCCACCTACGAGCAGTACTTC. Translation: CASNKNRGATYEQYF. The V and J genes are TRBV6-1 and TRBJ2-7, with TRBD1 matching over 8 bases. This CDR3 contains 15 residues. In germline, CDR1 is MNHNS, CDR2 SASEGT. Losses at the gene ends were 7 bases for V and 2 bases for J; bases not matched to a gene: 10.

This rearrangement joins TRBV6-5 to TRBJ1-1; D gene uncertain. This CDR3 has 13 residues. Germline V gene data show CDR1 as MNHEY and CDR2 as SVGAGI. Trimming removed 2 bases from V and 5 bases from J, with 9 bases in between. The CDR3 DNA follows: TGTGCCAGCAGTTACCTTGCCGGGACTGAAGCTTTCTTT. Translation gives CASSYLAGTEAFF.

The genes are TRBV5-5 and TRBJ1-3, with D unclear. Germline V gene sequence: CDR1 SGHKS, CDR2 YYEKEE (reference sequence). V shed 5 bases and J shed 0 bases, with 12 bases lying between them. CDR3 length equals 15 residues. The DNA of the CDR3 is TGTGCCAGCAGTACAGACGGGAACTCTGGAAACACCATATATTTT. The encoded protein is CASSTDGNSGNTIYF.

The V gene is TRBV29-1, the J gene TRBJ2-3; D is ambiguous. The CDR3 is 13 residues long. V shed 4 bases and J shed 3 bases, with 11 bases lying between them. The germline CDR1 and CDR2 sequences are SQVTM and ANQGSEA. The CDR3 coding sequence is TGCAGCGTTGGGAACTCATTTACAGATACGCAGTATTTT. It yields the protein CSVGNSFTDTQYF.

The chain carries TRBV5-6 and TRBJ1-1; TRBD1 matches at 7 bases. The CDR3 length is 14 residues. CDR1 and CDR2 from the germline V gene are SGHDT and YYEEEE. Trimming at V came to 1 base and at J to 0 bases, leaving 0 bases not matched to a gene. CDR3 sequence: CASSLTGVNTEAFF. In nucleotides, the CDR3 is TGTGCCAGCAGCTTGACAGGGGTGAACACTGAAGCTTTCTTT.

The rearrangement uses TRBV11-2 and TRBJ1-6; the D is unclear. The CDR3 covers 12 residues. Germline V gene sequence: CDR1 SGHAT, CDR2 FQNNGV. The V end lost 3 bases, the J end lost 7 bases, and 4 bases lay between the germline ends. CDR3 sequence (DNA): TGTGCCAGCAGCTTCGGCAATTCACCCCTCCACTTT. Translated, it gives CASSFGNSPLHF.

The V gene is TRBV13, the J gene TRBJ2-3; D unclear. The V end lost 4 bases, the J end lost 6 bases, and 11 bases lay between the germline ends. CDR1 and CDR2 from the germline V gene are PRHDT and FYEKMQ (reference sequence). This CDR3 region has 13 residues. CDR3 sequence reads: CASSSAPYDTQYF. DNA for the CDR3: TGTGCCAGCAGCTCCGCCCCGTATGATACGCAGTATTTT.

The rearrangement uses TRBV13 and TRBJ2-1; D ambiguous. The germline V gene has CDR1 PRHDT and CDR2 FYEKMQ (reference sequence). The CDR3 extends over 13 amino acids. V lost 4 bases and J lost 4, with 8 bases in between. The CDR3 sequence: CASSSPRYNEQFF. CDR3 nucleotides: TGTGCCAGCAGCTCCCCGCGGTACAATGAGCAGTTCTTC.

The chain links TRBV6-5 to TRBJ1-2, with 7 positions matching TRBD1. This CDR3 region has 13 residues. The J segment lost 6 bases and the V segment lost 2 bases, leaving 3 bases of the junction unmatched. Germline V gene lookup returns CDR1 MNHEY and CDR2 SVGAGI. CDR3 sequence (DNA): TGTGCCAGCAGTTACCCAGACAGGGATGGCTACACCTTC. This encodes CASSYPDRDGYTF.